This TCR beta chain came from a study of T cell repertoires in cytomegalovirus infection. Study at large: HLA-B-restricted CMV epitopes that are well studied, plus recently identified HLA-C-restricted ones, were used by the study. Evidence of both CMV infection and a matching HLA type came from public TCR beta signatures. The study's findings and limits: Summed frequency of public TCR beta families distinguished CMV carriers with the relevant HLA. The response measured ex vivo was dominated by TCR beta clonotypes (HLA-C-restricted and CMV-specific).

This clonotype was counted a few times. Its antigen is as yet unknown. V gave up 6 bases and J gave up 6 bases, with 20 bases separating them. The CDR3 is made up of 15 amino acids. Germline CDR1 and CDR2: MNHNS and SASEGT. MiXCR, run by TCRdb on the reads, gives a single entry per CDR3 protein. The sample lists 110,000 to 150,000 distinct CDR3 sequences; around 32% were seen once. The specimen was CD8+ T cells from cultured PBMCs, collected from culture after CMV antigen stimulation. This chain uses TRBV6-1 with TRBJ1-1; maybe TRBD1 (5 bases). The receptor's source is a human donor in good health (CMV status not recorded). Some clones in this sample may be carry-over from other donors' samples. Written as DNA, the CDR3 is TGTGCCAGCAGCAACGGTCAGGGTATGGGTGCTGAAGCTTTCTTT. Protein: CASSNGQGMGAEAFF.